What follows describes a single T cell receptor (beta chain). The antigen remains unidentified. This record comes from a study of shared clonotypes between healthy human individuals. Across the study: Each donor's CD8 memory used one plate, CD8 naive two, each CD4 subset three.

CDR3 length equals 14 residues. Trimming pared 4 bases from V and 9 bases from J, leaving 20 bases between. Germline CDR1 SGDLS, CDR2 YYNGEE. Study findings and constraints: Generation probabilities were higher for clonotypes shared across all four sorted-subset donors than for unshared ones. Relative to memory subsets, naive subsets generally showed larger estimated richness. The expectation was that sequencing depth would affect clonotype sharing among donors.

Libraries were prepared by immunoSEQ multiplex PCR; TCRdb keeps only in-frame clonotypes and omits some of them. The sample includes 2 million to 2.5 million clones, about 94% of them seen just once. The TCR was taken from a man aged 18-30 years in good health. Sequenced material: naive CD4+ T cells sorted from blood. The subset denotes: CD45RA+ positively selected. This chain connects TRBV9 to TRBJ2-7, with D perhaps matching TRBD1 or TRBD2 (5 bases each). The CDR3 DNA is TGTGCCAGCAGCCTGGGACCTGGGGGTGATGGGCAGTACTTC. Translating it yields CASSLGPGGDGQYF.